These 32 T cell receptor beta chains were sequenced from one sample in a study of T cell repertoires in cytomegalovirus infection. No cognate antigen is known for these TCRs. In TCRdb, the reads were re-called with MiXCR into one record per CDR3 protein. This table holds some 940,000 distinct CDR3 sequences, approximately 32% found once. This specimen consisted of cultured CD8+ T cells from PBMCs, obtained from culture after CMV antigen stimulation. These receptor sequences come from a human donor in good health (CMV status not recorded). Some clones in this sample may be carry-over from other donors' samples.

This clonotype was seen a few times. An end of the junction does not agree with germline; a read error may underlie this. V and J are TRBV6-2 or TRBV6-3 and TRBJ1-4, with TRBD1 matching over 8 bases. CDR1 is MNHEY and CDR2 is SVGEGT in the germline V gene. This CDR3 contains 12 residues. The DNA of the CDR3 is TGTGCCAGCAGTTACTCGACAAGGGACAGGTCTTTT. Translated, it gives CASSYSTRDRSF.

The V gene is TRBV7-9, the J gene TRBJ2-2; weak D call: TRBD1 (5 bases). CDR1 is SEHNR, CDR2 FQNEAQ, per germline (reference sequence). The CDR3 covers 17 residues. V lost 5 bases and J 1 base, leaving 17 bases between the germline ends. The CDR3 nucleotides read TGTGCCAGCAGCCCGACCTCTGGGGCATTGAACACCGGGGAGCTGTTTTTT. Translating it yields CASSPTSGALNTGELFF.

The V call is TRBV5-6, the J call TRBJ2-1; 9 bases map to TRBD2. The junction had 4 bases not matched to a gene; V was cut back by 0 bases and J by 0 bases. Germline V gene sequence: CDR1 SGHDT, CDR2 YYEEEE. This CDR3 contains 17 residues. CDR3 protein: CASSLEGSGSSYNEQFF. The CDR3 DNA reads TGTGCCAGCAGCTTGGAGGGTAGCGGGAGCTCCTACAATGAGCAGTTCTTC.

The chain is built from TRBV20-1 and TRBJ2-7; TRBD2 matches 8 bases. The CDR3 has 14 amino acids. The germline gives CDR1 DFQATT, CDR2 SNEGSKA (reference sequence). J was trimmed by 3 bases and V by 2 bases; bases with no gene match: 6. The CDR3 region is CSARHSGDYYEQYF. The CDR3, as DNA: TGCAGTGCTAGACATAGCGGGGATTACTACGAGCAGTACTTC.

The CDR3 loop is CASITPRSGTGHEQYV. CDR3 coding DNA: TGTGCCAGCATCACCCCCAGGTCCGGGACAGGCCACGAGCAGTACGTC. The chain recombines TRBV6-2 or TRBV6-3 with TRBJ2-7; 8 nucleotides line up with TRBD1. The CDR3 is 16 amino acids. Trimming removed 7 bases from V and 5 bases from J; junction bases left unmatched: 16. The germline gives CDR1 MNHEY, CDR2 SVGEGT.

This clonotype has just a few counts. The V gene is TRBV19, the J gene TRBJ1-5, with D unclear. The CDR3 is 14 residues long. Germline loops: CDR1 LNHDA, CDR2 SQIVND (reference sequence). V gave up 3 bases and J gave up 7 bases, with 13 bases separating them. The CDR3 nucleotides are TGTGCCAGTAGTATCTTTCTCGGGTCCCAGCCCCAGCATTTT. The encoded protein is CASSIFLGSQPQHF.

This clonotype was seen a few times. The CDR3 DNA reads TGTGCCAGCCAGGCGGGAACCCGTGAGCAGTTCTTC. Encoded protein: CASQAGTREQFF. The chain recombines TRBV2 with TRBJ2-1, with D maybe TRBD2 (6 bases). V dropped 8 bases and J dropped 9 bases, with 14 bases sitting between them. This CDR3 spans 12 amino acids. Germline loops: CDR1 SNHLY, CDR2 FYNNEI.

The chain couples TRBV2 to TRBJ2-2; 7 bases fit TRBD1. The V gene end was trimmed by 8 bases and the J gene end by 7 bases; junction bases not matched to a gene: 16. Germline CDR1 and CDR2: SNHLY and FYNNEI. The CDR3 consists of 16 residues. The CDR3 reads CASLPKDRTLYGELFF. The CDR3, as DNA: TGTGCCAGCCTCCCTAAGGACAGGACTTTGTACGGGGAGCTGTTTTTT.

Here the CDR3 DNA reads TGTGCTAGTGGTTTGAGGGGACAGCTTATGAACACTGAAGCTTTCTTT. Translated: CASGLRGQLMNTEAFF. The chain joins TRBV12-5 to TRBJ1-1; 7 nucleotides agree with TRBD1. Looked up from germline, CDR1 is LGHNT and CDR2 is FRNRAP. This CDR3 has 16 amino acids. V shed 2 bases, J shed 0 bases, and the junction held 6 bases outside the gene matches. Based on the CDR3 plus reference TRBV12-5 and TRBJ1-1, the full variable domain is DARVTQTPRHKVTEMGQEVTMRCQPILGHNTVFWYRQTMMQGLELLAYFRNRAPLDDSGMPKDRFSAEMPDATLATLKIQPSEPRDSAVYFCASGLRGQLMNTEAFFGQGTRLTVV.

This clonotype was seen a handful of times. The rearrangement uses TRBV6-1 and TRBJ1-4; D unclear. Trimming took 3 bases from V and 5 from J, leaving 7 bases between them. Germline-derived CDR1 and CDR2 are MNHNS and SASEGT. This CDR3 has 13 residues. CDR3 residues: CASSDRTNEKLFF. The DNA of the CDR3 is TGTGCCAGCAGTGACCGGACCAATGAAAAACTGTTTTTT.

The genes are TRBV5-5 and TRBJ2-2; no definite D call. V was clipped by 1 base and J by 2 bases, with 6 bases between them. CDR1 and CDR2 (germline): SGHKS, YYEKEE (reference sequence). The CDR3 totals 14 residues. The CDR3 DNA reads as TGTGCCAGCAGCTTGCAACATAACACCGGGGAGCTGTTTTTT. This sequence encodes CASSLQHNTGELFF.

The chain has TRBV6-2 or TRBV6-3 and TRBJ2-6; 7 bases align to TRBD1. Per germline, CDR1 MNHEY and CDR2 SVGEGT. This CDR3 spans 18 amino acids. V was pared by 5 bases and J by 0 bases, with 10 bases of the junction left unmatched. CDR3 nucleotide sequence: TGTGCCAGCAGTCCCCCGACAGGGATGAGCTCTGGGGCCAACGTCCTGACTTTC. This sequence encodes CASSPPTGMSSGANVLTF.

Concerning this clonotype: An end of the junction differs from the germline gene, which may be a read error. The chain couples TRBV11-2 to TRBJ2-1; no firm D call. CDR1 is SGHAT, CDR2 FQNNGV, per germline. The CDR3 is 12 amino acids. CDR3 nucleotides: TGTGTCAGCAGCTCAAAGTACAATGAGCAGTTCTTC. Its protein product is CVSSSKYNEQFF.

The genes are TRBV7-9 and TRBJ1-1; possible D gene TRBD1, 5 bases. Per germline, CDR1 SEHNR and CDR2 FQNEAQ (reference sequence). There are 14 residues in the CDR3. The V gene lost 3 bases and the J gene lost 7 bases, with 15 bases spanning the gap. The DNA of the CDR3 is TGTGCCAGCAGCTTGGGTAGCAGGGTGGGTGAAGCTTTCTTT. This codes for CASSLGSRVGEAFF.

This clonotype has just a few counts. The J gene is TRBJ2-3, the V gene TRBV11-2, with 13 positions matching TRBD2. The germline gives CDR1 SGHAT, CDR2 FQNNGV. CDR3 length: 17 residues. V lost 4 bases, J lost 2 bases, and 6 bases stayed unmatched. The CDR3 nucleotides read TGTGCCAGCAGCTCGGTACTAGCGGGGGGGGACACAGATACGCAGTATTTT. Translating it yields CASSSVLAGGDTDTQYF.

The chain is built from TRBV9 and TRBJ1-6; no clear D. V was cut by 0 bases and J by 4 bases, with 11 bases left in between. There are 16 residues in the CDR3. Looked up from germline, CDR1 is SGDLS and CDR2 is YYNGEE. The CDR3 is CASSVGLSVYNSPLHF. The CDR3 coding sequence is TGTGCCAGCAGCGTAGGTCTCTCGGTATATAATTCACCCCTCCACTTT.

The chain recombines TRBV5-5 with TRBJ1-2; possibly TRBD1 for D (6 bases). V lost 0 bases, J lost 2 bases, and 11 bases lay in between. The CDR3 is 15 residues long. Germline values: CDR1 SGHKS, CDR2 YYEKEE (reference sequence). CDR3 coding DNA: TGTGCCAGCAGCTTGGAGGGGGGTACGAACTATGGCTACACCTTC. This sequence encodes CASSLEGGTNYGYTF.

This clonotype was seen more than once but under ten times. V gene TRBV7-9 combines with J gene TRBJ2-2; D call uncertain. Trimming left V 4 bases short and J 0 bases short, with 12 bases between. The CDR3 runs 16 residues. CDR1 and CDR2 from the germline V gene are SEHNR and FQNEAQ (reference sequence). The CDR3 is CASSSTATANTGELFF. In nucleotides, the CDR3 is TGTGCCAGCAGCTCGACCGCCACAGCGAACACCGGGGAGCTGTTTTTT.

The chain combines TRBV9 with TRBJ2-4; D call uncertain. The CDR3 is 14 amino acids. V lost 1 base and J 0 bases, leaving 5 bases between the germline ends. Germline assignment: CDR1 SGDLS and CDR2 YYNGEE. CDR3 loop: CASSVRLAKNIQYF. Written as DNA, the CDR3 is TGTGCCAGCAGCGTAAGGCTAGCCAAAAACATTCAGTACTTC.

This clonotype was picked up one time. The chain recombines TRBV6-2 or TRBV6-3 with TRBJ2-7; 8 bases match TRBD1. V trimming: 4 bases; J trimming: 1 base; junction bases outside the gene matches: 9. The CDR3 runs to 16 residues. Germline lookup yields CDR1 MNHEY and CDR2 SVGEGT. This CDR3 is CASSSFPGQASYEQYV. DNA of the CDR3: TGTGCCAGCAGTTCCTTTCCGGGACAGGCATCCTACGAGCAGTACGTC.

The chain has TRBV6-1 and TRBJ2-5, with D perhaps TRBD1 (6 bases). Germline-derived CDR1 and CDR2 are MNHNS and SASEGT. V was clipped by 5 bases and J by 5 bases, with 12 bases between them. This CDR3 comprises 13 residues. The CDR3, as DNA: TGTGCCAGCAGTTACAGGGTTTTGGAGACCCAGTACTTC. Its translation: CASSYRVLETQYF.

This clonotype was seen a few times. This chain links TRBV13 with TRBJ2-3; 7 nucleotides align to TRBD2. V trimming: 0 bases; J trimming: 3 bases; junction bases outside the gene matches: 12. The CDR3 has 18 residues. The germline V gene encodes CDR1 PRHDT and CDR2 FYEKMQ (reference sequence). The CDR3: CASSLGVTSVLDTDTQYF. CDR3 bases: TGTGCCAGCAGCTTAGGCGTCACTAGCGTTTTGGATACAGATACGCAGTATTTT.

This clonotype came up a few times. The V call is TRBV4-1, the J call TRBJ2-1; the D is unclear. Germline CDR1 is MGHRA and CDR2 is YSYEKL. CDR3 length equals 14 residues. Trimming pared 0 bases from V and 2 bases from J, leaving 5 bases between. The CDR3 is CASSQEWTYNEQFF. The DNA of the CDR3 is TGCGCCAGCAGCCAAGAATGGACCTACAATGAGCAGTTCTTC.

The chain carries TRBV7-9 and TRBJ2-7; 10 nucleotides line up with TRBD1. The CDR3 sequence is 16 residues long. CDR1 is SEHNR and CDR2 is FQNEAQ in the germline V gene (reference sequence). Trimming at V came to 3 bases and at J to 2 bases, leaving 7 bases not matched to a gene. The CDR3 is CASSFGTGAATYEQYF. CDR3 DNA: TGTGCCAGCAGCTTCGGGACAGGGGCTGCCACCTACGAGCAGTACTTC.

This clonotype was detected ten times or more. This sequence joins TRBV12-3 or TRBV12-4 and TRBJ1-2, with no clear D. Trimming pared 6 bases from V and 5 bases from J, leaving 10 bases between. CDR3 length equals 12 residues. The CDR3 protein is CASRLGWYGYTF. In nucleotides, the CDR3 is TGTGCCAGCAGGTTGGGGTGGTATGGCTACACCTTC.

The table lists this clonotype with a few counts. The chain uses TRBV29-1 and TRBJ1-1; 7 nucleotides align to TRBD1. The length of the CDR3 is 14 residues. Unmatched junction bases numbered 9, after V lost 7 bases and J lost 1 base. Looked up from germline, CDR1 is SQVTM and CDR2 is ANQGSEA. This CDR3 is CSAGTARGNTEAFF. The CDR3 DNA is TGCAGCGCCGGGACAGCGCGGGGGAACACTGAAGCTTTCTTT.

V usage is TRBV28 and J usage is TRBJ2-7; D is possibly TRBD1 (6 bases). The CDR3 loop spans 14 amino acids. Germline lookup yields CDR1 MDHEN and CDR2 SYDVKM. V gave up 2 bases and J gave up 3 bases, with 11 bases separating them. CDR3 in amino acids: CASSLLRGGYEQYV. In nucleotides, the CDR3 is TGTGCCAGCAGTTTACTACGAGGGGGCTACGAGCAGTACGTC.

The CDR3 DNA reads TGTGCCAGCAGCGCGGACCGGCGGCGAGAGACCCAGTACTTC. It is translated as CASSADRRRETQYF. The V call is TRBV7-6, the J call TRBJ2-5; D unresolved. CDR1 and CDR2 from the germline V gene are SGHVS and FNYEAQ. The germline V and J ends were trimmed by 5 bases and 4 bases, with 14 bases remaining between them. The CDR3 contains 14 residues.

Only a few counts were recorded for this clonotype. The chain is built from TRBV7-9 and TRBJ2-7; tentative D call: TRBD1 (6 bases). Looked up from germline, CDR1 is SEHNR and CDR2 is FQNEAQ (reference sequence). Trimming pared 6 bases from V and 1 base from J, leaving 10 bases between. The CDR3 runs 13 residues. Here the CDR3 reads CASRAGQSYEQYF. For the CDR3, the DNA is TGTGCCAGCAGGGCCGGACAGTCCTACGAGCAGTACTTC.

CDR3 DNA sequence: TGTGCCAGCAGTTACTCTCGGACAGGGGGCGAGGGTTATAATTCACCCCTCCACTTT. This gives the protein CASSYSRTGGEGYNSPLHF. The genes are TRBV6-6 and TRBJ1-6; 11 bases are a match to TRBD1. Germline CDR1 reads MNHNY; CDR2 reads SVGAGI (reference sequence). This CDR3 contains 19 residues. The J segment lost 4 bases and the V segment lost 0 bases, leaving 8 bases of the junction unmatched.

The rearrangement joins TRBV6-1 to TRBJ1-6; D unclear. This CDR3 has 15 residues. V was trimmed by 0 bases and J by 13 bases, leaving 16 bases between them. The germline V gene has CDR1 MNHNS and CDR2 SASEGT. DNA of the CDR3: TGTGCCAGCAGTGAAGCGAGGGCGGCTTACGGGCCCCTCCACTTT. Protein product: CASSEARAAYGPLHF.

The chain has TRBV20-1 and TRBJ2-1; D may be TRBD2 (6 bases). The CDR3 covers 13 residues. In germline, CDR1 is DFQATT, CDR2 SNEGSKA (reference sequence). Trimming removed 1 base from V and 6 bases from J, with 10 bases in between. CDR3 DNA sequence: TGCAGTGCTAGAGGGATCGGGGGCAATGAGCAGTTCTTC. Translation gives CSARGIGGNEQFF.